Listed below are T cell receptor beta chains from one sample, sequenced in a study of radiation and T cells in renal cell carcinoma. Generated by immunoSEQ multiplex PCR, the TCRdb table keeps only in-frame clones and is missing some. Seen here are about 140,000 clones, around four fifths observed once, and the top ten hold around 21%. Specimen: blood, collected from a patient whose treatment included radiotherapy and nephrectomy. Every receptor here comes from a woman between 50 and 59 years old with renal cell carcinoma. The CDR3 runs from the conserved cysteine through the conserved F or W. A D gene is named only where the DNA matches it firmly. Not every row has a clone size; where given, it reads once, few, many or a size class.

J: TRBJ1-2; size: NA; V: TRBV9; D: NA; CDR3: CASSVTNYGYTF; DNA: TGTGCCAGCAGCGTAACGAATTATGGCTACACCTTC
J: TRBJ2-5; size: NA; V: TRBV2; D: NA; CDR3: CASSKAQGGTQYF; DNA: TGTGCCAGCAGTAAGGCCCAGGGAGGGACCCAGTACTTC
J: TRBJ2-7; size: NA; V: TRBV28; D: TRBD2; CDR3: CASTMGGDLAEQYF; DNA: TGTGCCAGCACCATGGGGGGGGATCTAGCCGAGCAGTACTTC
J: TRBJ2-7; size: NA; V: TRBV6-5; D: TRBD1; CDR3: CASRAGTGAYEQYF; DNA: TGTGCCAGCAGAGCAGGTACAGGGGCCTACGAGCAGTACTTC
J: TRBJ2-5; size: NA; V: TRBV14; D: NA; CDR3: CASSQGSGRGETQYF; DNA: TGTGCCAGCAGCCAAGGGTCGGGCAGAGGGGAGACCCAGTACTTC
J: TRBJ2-1; size: NA; V: TRBV9; D: TRBD2; CDR3: CASSVEAGGPYNEQFF; DNA: TGTGCCAGCAGCGTAGAGGCGGGAGGACCCTACAATGAGCAGTTCTTC
J: TRBJ2-7; size: NA; V: TRBV10-3; D: NA; CDR3: CAISVLGKEQYF; DNA: TGTGCCATCAGTGTTCTAGGGAAAGAGCAGTACTTC
J: TRBJ1-3; size: NA; V: TRBV10-1; D: NA; CDR3: CASSDGEGAGNTIYF; DNA: TGCGCCAGCAGTGACGGCGAAGGCGCGGGAAACACCATATATTTT
J: TRBJ2-3; size: NA; V: TRBV5-1; D: NA; CDR3: CASSLLGSRDTQYF; DNA: TGCGCCAGCAGCTTACTGGGGAGCAGGGATACGCAGTATTTT
J: TRBJ2-7; size: few; V: TRBV5-1; D: NA; CDR3: CASSPDPSYEQYF; DNA: TGCGCCAGCAGCCCGGACCCGTCCTACGAGCAGTACTTC
J: TRBJ1-2; size: NA; V: TRBV7-3; D: TRBD1; CDR3: CASSSLGQGMDGYTF; DNA: TGTGCCAGCAGCTCCTTGGGACAGGGAATGGATGGCTACACCTTC
J: TRBJ1-4; size: NA; V: TRBV2; D: NA; CDR3: CASSGPGVFF; DNA: TGTGCCAGCAGTGGGCCAGGGGTGTTTTTT
J: TRBJ2-7; size: NA; V: TRBV29-1; D: TRBD1; CDR3: CSVVSGGGYEQYF; DNA: TGCAGCGTTGTCTCAGGGGGTGGCTACGAGCAGTACTTC
J: TRBJ1-6; size: NA; V: TRBV25-1; D: NA; CDR3: CASRPPGTYNSPLHF; DNA: TGTGCCAGCAGGCCCCCGGGGACTTATAATTCACCCCTCCACTTT
J: TRBJ1-5; size: few; V: TRBV2; D: NA; CDR3: CASSTDRNSNQPQHF; DNA: TGTGCCAGCAGTACAGACAGAAATAGCAATCAGCCCCAGCATTTT
J: TRBJ1-5; size: NA; V: TRBV19; D: NA; CDR3: CASMGGPSNQPQHF; DNA: TGTGCCAGTATGGGGGGACCGAGCAATCAGCCCCAGCATTTT
J: TRBJ1-5; size: once; V: TRBV2; D: TRBD1; CDR3: CASRQGGQPQHF; DNA: TGTGCCAGCAGACAGGGGGGTCAGCCCCAGCATTTT
J: TRBJ1-3; size: NA; V: TRBV29-1; D: NA; CDR3: CSVRDGSLSGNTIYF; DNA: TGCAGCGTCCGGGACGGATCCCTCTCTGGAAACACCATATATTTT
J: TRBJ2-3; size: NA; V: TRBV5-4; D: NA; CDR3: CASSLDRSTDTQYF; DNA: TGTGCCAGCAGCCTGGACAGAAGCACAGATACGCAGTATTTT
J: TRBJ1-2; size: once; V: TRBV6-6; D: TRBD1; CDR3: CASRNRGLGGYTF; DNA: TGTGCCAGCAGAAACAGGGGGCTCGGCGGCTACACCTTC
J: TRBJ2-7; size: once; V: TRBV29-1; D: NA; CDR3: CSVEGTGNEQYF; DNA: TGCAGCGTTGAGGGAACGGGGAACGAGCAGTACTTC
J: TRBJ1-2; size: NA; V: TRBV30; D: TRBD1; CDR3: CAWIGKSGQGGVGGYTF; DNA: TGTGCCTGGATCGGAAAATCGGGACAGGGAGGAGTAGGTGGCTACACCTTC
J: TRBJ2-1; size: few; V: TRBV21-1; D: NA; CDR3: CASSRHRSYNEQFF; DNA: TGTGCCAGCAGCCGTCACCGCTCCTACAATGAGCAGTTCTTC
J: TRBJ2-7; size: NA; V: TRBV10-3; D: TRBD1; CDR3: CAISVNRGDYHEQYF; DNA: TGTGCCATCAGTGTCAACAGGGGCGATTACCACGAGCAGTACTTC
J: TRBJ1-6; size: NA; V: TRBV4-3; D: NA; CDR3: CASSQDRISSYNSPLHF; DNA: TGCGCCAGCAGCCAAGACAGGATAAGCTCCTATAATTCACCCCTCCACTTT
J: TRBJ1-2; size: NA; V: TRBV7-2; D: TRBD1; CDR3: CASSGQGPYGYTF; DNA: TGTGCCAGCAGCGGACAGGGGCCCTATGGCTACACCTTC
J: TRBJ1-2; size: NA; V: TRBV7-2; D: NA; CDR3: CASSLGHLANYGYTF; DNA: TGTGCCAGCAGCCTAGGACATTTAGCTAACTATGGCTACACCTTC
J: TRBJ2-1; size: NA; V: TRBV13; D: NA; CDR3: CASSTTMAHTSSYNEQFF; DNA: TGTGCCAGCAGCACAACAATGGCCCACACTTCCTCCTACAATGAGCAGTTCTTC
J: TRBJ1-6; size: NA; V: TRBV14; D: NA; CDR3: CASSQDPLFSPLHF; DNA: TGTGCCAGCAGCCAAGATCCGCTTTTTTCACCCCTCCACTTT
J: TRBJ1-2; size: NA; V: TRBV30; D: NA; CDR3: CAWSGGPRGYTF; DNA: TGTGCCTGGAGTGGGGGCCCGAGGGGCTACACCTTC
J: TRBJ2-2; size: NA; V: TRBV7-2; D: NA; CDR3: CASSRGGGGELFF; DNA: TGTGCCAGCAGCAGAGGGGGAGGTGGGGAGCTGTTTTTT
J: TRBJ1-1; size: NA; V: TRBV9; D: NA; CDR3: CASSVASRDTEAFF; DNA: TGTGCCAGCAGCGTAGCATCCAGGGACACTGAAGCTTTCTTT
J: TRBJ2-1; size: once; V: TRBV4-3; D: NA; CDR3: CASSQGSLANEQFF; DNA: TGCGCCAGCAGCCAAGGGTCGTTGGCGAATGAGCAGTTCTTC
J: TRBJ2-5; size: NA; V: TRBV7-9; D: NA; CDR3: CASSQQETQYF; DNA: TGTGCCAGCAGCCAACAAGAGACCCAGTACTTC
J: TRBJ2-7; size: few; V: TRBV6-6; D: TRBD2; CDR3: CASSHSGRYTEQYF; DNA: TGTGCCAGCAGCCATAGCGGGAGGTACACCGAGCAGTACTTC
J: TRBJ2-3; size: NA; V: TRBV6-4; D: NA; CDR3: CASSDTDTQYF; DNA: TGTGCCAGCAGTGACACAGATACGCAGTATTTT
J: TRBJ2-1; size: NA; V: TRBV5-8; D: TRBD2; CDR3: CASRSGLAGSSNEQFF; DNA: TGTGCCAGCAGATCGGGACTAGCGGGAAGTTCGAATGAGCAGTTCTTC
J: TRBJ1-4; size: few; V: TRBV5-1; D: NA; CDR3: CASSRTTPATNEKLFF; DNA: TGCGCCAGCAGCCGAACGACACCTGCAACTAATGAAAAACTGTTTTTT
J: TRBJ1-3; size: NA; V: TRBV25-1; D: NA; CDR3: CASISAVPGNTIYF; DNA: TGTGCCAGCATCAGTGCCGTCCCTGGAAACACCATATATTTT
J: TRBJ1-1; size: NA; V: TRBV7-9; D: NA; CDR3: CASSPIWLTGKTEAFF; DNA: TGTGCCAGCAGTCCTATCTGGCTTACAGGGAAGACTGAAGCTTTCTTT
J: TRBJ1-2; size: NA; V: TRBV7-9; D: TRBD1; CDR3: CASSGTGVHGYTF; DNA: TGTGCCAGCAGCGGTACAGGGGTGCATGGCTACACCTTC
J: TRBJ2-2; size: NA; V: TRBV13; D: NA; CDR3: CASSAGPRGRTGELFF; DNA: TGTGCCAGCTCCGCGGGCCCCCGTGGTAGGACCGGGGAGCTGTTTTTT
J: TRBJ2-7; size: NA; V: TRBV5-6; D: NA; CDR3: CASSLENRVSGEQYF; DNA: TGTGCCAGCAGCTTGGAGAACAGGGTATCTGGCGAGCAGTACTTC
J: TRBJ1-1; size: once; V: TRBV5-1; D: NA; CDR3: CASSLEQGNTEAFF; DNA: TGCGCCAGCAGCTTGGAACAGGGCAACACTGAAGCTTTCTTT
J: TRBJ1-2; size: NA; V: TRBV11-2; D: NA; CDR3: CASSLDHRAIYGYTF; DNA: TGTGCCAGCAGCTTAGATCACAGGGCGATCTATGGCTACACCTTC
J: TRBJ2-1; size: NA; V: TRBV29-1; D: TRBD2; CDR3: CSVAPWASGAPLPGYNEQFF; DNA: TGCAGCGTCGCCCCATGGGCTAGCGGGGCCCCATTACCGGGCTACAATGAGCAGTTCTTC
J: TRBJ1-5; size: NA; V: TRBV18; D: NA; CDR3: CASSPQGSNQPQHF; DNA: TGTGCCAGCTCACCACAGGGTAGCAATCAGCCCCAGCATTTT
J: TRBJ2-7; size: NA; V: TRBV7-2; D: NA; CDR3: CASSLAGVHEQYF; DNA: TGTGCCAGCAGCTTAGCAGGGGTCCACGAGCAGTACTTC
J: TRBJ2-7; size: NA; V: TRBV7-2; D: NA; CDR3: CASSHSSGYEQYF; DNA: TGTGCCAGCAGCCACAGTTCAGGATACGAGCAGTACTTC
J: TRBJ2-7; size: NA; V: TRBV7-2; D: TRBD1; CDR3: CASSSKVADRDVKQYF; DNA: TGTGCCAGCAGCTCCAAGGTAGCGGACAGGGATGTTAAGCAGTACTTC
J: TRBJ2-7; size: NA; V: TRBV5-6; D: NA; CDR3: CASSFVQFSAASYEQYF; DNA: TGTGCCAGCAGCTTTGTCCAGTTTTCGGCGGCTTCCTACGAGCAGTACTTC
J: TRBJ1-3; size: NA; V: TRBV30; D: TRBD1; CDR3: CASISGTVYYVGGNTIYF; DNA: TGTGCCTCAATTTCCGGGACAGTGTATTACGTCGGGGGAAACACCATATATTTT
J: TRBJ1-2; size: NA; V: TRBV11-2; D: NA; CDR3: CASSLSGKGYTF; DNA: TGTGCCAGCAGCTTATCGGGGAAGGGCTACACCTTC
J: TRBJ1-4; size: once; V: TRBV2; D: TRBD1; CDR3: CASSGTGMGEKLFF; DNA: TGTGCCAGCAGTGGGACAGGGATGGGTGAAAAACTGTTTTTT
J: TRBJ2-2; size: NA; V: TRBV7-7; D: TRBD2; CDR3: CASSALAGGNTGELFF; DNA: TGTGCCAGCAGCGCCCTAGCGGGGGGGAACACCGGGGAGCTGTTTTTT